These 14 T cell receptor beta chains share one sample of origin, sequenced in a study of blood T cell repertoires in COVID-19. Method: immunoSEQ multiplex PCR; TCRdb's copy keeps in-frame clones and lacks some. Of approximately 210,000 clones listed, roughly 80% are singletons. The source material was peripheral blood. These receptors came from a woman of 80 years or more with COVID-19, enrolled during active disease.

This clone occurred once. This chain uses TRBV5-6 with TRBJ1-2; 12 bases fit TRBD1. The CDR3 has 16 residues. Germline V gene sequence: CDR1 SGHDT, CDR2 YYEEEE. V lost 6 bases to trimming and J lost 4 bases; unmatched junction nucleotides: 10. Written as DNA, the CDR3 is TGTGCCAGCATGCGGGACAGGGGGCTTTACGGCTATGGCTACACCTTC. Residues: CASMRDRGLYGYGYTF. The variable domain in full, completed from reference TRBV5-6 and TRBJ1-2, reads DAGVTQSPTHLIKTRGQQVTLRCSPKSGHDTVSWYQQALGQGPQFIFQYYEEEERQRGNFPDRFSGHQFPNYSSELNVNALLLGDSALYLCASMRDRGLYGYGYTFGSGTRLTVV.

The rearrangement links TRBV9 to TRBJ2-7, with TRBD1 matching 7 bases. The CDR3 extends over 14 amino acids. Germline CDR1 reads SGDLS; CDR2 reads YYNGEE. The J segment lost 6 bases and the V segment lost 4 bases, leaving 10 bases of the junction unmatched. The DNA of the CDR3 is TGTGCCAGCAGCACTGGGACAGATCGGGGCGAGCAGTACTTC. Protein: CASSTGTDRGEQYF.

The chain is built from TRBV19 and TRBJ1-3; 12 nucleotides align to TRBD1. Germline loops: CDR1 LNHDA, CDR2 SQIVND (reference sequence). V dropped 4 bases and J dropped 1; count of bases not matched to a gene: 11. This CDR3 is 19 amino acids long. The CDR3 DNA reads TGTGCCAGTAGTACCCCGGGACAGGGGGCCTCTAGATCTGGAAACACCATATATTTT. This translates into CASSTPGQGASRSGNTIYF.

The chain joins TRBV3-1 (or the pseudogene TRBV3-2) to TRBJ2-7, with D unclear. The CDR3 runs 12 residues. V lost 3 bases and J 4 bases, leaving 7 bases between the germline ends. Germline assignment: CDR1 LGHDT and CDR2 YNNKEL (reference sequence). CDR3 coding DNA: TGTGCCAGCAGCCAGGCCGGGTACGAGCAGTACTTC. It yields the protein CASSQAGYEQYF.

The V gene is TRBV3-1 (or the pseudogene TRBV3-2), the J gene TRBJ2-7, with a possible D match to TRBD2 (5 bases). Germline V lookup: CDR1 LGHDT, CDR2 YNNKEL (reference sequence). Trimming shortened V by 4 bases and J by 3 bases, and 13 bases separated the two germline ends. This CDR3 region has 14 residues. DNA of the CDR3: TGTGCCAGCAGCCGGGAGTCCTACGACTACGAGCAGTACTTC. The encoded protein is CASSRESYDYEQYF.

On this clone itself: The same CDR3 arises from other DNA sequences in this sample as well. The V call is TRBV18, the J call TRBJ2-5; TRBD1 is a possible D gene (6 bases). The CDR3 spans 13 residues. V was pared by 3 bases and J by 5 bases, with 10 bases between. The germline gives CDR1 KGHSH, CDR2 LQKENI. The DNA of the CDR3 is TGTGCCAGCTCACCGCCTGGGGGCGAGACCCAGTACTTC. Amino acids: CASSPPGGETQYF.

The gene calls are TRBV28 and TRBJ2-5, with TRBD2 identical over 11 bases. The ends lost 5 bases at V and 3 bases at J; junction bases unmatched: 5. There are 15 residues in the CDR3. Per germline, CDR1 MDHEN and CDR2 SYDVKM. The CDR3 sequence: CASSGGLAVEETQYF. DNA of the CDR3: TGTGCCAGCAGTGGGGGACTAGCGGTGGAAGAGACCCAGTACTTC.

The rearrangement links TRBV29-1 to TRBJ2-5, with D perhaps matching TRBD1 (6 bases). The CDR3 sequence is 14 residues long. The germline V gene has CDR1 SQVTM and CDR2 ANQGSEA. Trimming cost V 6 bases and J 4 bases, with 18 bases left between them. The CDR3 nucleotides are TGCAGCGTAGAACCGGGACAAAGCTTAGAGACCCAGTACTTC. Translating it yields CSVEPGQSLETQYF. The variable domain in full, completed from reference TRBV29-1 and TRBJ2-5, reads SAVISQKPSRDICQRGTSLTIQCQVDSQVTMMFWYRQQPGQSLTLIATANQGSEATYESGFVIDKFPISRPNLTFSTLTVSNMSPEDSSIYLCSVEPGQSLETQYFGPGTRLLVL.

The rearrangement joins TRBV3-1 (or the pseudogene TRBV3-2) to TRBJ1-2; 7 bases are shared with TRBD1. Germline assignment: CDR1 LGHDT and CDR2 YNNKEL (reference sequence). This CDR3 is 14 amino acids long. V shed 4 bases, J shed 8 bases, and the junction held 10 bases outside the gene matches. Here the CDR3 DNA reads TGTGCCAGCAGCCCCGCGGGACAGATCTCGGGCTACACCTTC. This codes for CASSPAGQISGYTF.

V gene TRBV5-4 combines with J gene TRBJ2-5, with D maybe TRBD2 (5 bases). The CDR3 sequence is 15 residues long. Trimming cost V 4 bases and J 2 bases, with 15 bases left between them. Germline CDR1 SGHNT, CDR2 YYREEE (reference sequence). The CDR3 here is CASSLGLTTQETQYF. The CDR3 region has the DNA TGTGCCAGCAGCCTCGGACTTACCACTCAAGAGACCCAGTACTTC.

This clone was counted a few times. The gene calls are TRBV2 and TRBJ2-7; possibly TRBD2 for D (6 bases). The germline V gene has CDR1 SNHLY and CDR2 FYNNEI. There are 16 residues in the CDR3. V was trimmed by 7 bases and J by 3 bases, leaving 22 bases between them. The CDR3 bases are TGTGCCAGCACAGGGACTTACGTTAAAGAGGACTACGAGCAGTACTTC. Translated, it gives CASTGTYVKEDYEQYF.

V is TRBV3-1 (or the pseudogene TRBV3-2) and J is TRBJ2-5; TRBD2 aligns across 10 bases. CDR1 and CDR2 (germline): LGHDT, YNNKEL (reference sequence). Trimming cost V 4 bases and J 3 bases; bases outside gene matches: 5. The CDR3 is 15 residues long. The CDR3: CASSLRTSGKETQYF. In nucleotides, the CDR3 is TGTGCCAGCAGCCTAAGGACTAGCGGTAAAGAGACCCAGTACTTC.

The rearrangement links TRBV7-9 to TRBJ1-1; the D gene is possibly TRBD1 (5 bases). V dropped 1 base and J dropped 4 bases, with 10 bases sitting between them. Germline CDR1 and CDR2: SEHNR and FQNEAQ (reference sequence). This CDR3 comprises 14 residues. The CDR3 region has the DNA TGTGCCAGCAGCTTAGAAGGGGTTGGCACTGAAGCTTTCTTT. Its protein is CASSLEGVGTEAFF. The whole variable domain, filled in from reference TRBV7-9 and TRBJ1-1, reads DTGVSQNPRHKITKRGQNVTFRCDPISEHNRLYWYRQTLGQGPEFLTYFQNEAQLEKSRLLSDRFSAERPKGSFSTLEIQRTEQGDSAMYLCASSLEGVGTEAFFGQGTRLTVV.

The CDR3 bases are TGTGCCAGTAGTGTTGAGGGCTACGAGCAGTACTTC. Residues: CASSVEGYEQYF. The chain recombines TRBV19 with TRBJ2-7; D is perhaps TRBD2 (5 bases). CDR3 length: 12 residues. Per the germline V gene, CDR1 is LNHDA and CDR2 is SQIVND (reference sequence). The V and J ends lost 5 bases and 3 bases respectively, with 8 bases between them.